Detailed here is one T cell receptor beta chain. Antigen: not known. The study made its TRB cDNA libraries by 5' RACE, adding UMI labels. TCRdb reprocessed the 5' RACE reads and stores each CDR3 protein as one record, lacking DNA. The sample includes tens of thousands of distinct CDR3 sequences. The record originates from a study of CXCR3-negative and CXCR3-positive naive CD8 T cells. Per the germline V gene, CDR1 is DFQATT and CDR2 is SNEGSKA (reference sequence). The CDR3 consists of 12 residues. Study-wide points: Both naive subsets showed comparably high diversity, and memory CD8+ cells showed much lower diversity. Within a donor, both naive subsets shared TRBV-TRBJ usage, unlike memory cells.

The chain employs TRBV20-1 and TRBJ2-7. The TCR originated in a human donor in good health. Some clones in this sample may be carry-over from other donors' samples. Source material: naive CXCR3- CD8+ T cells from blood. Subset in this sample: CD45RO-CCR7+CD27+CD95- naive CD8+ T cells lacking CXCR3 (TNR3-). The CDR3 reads CSARTHSYEQYF.